This T cell receptor beta chain emerged from a study of cytomegalovirus exposure and HLA in healthy donors. Overall study findings and caveats: Certain sequence variants were highly shared and formed a cluster, and this cluster was likely a sequencing artifact.

Unmatched junction bases numbered 4, after V lost 6 bases and J lost 2 bases. The germline gives CDR1 SNHLY, CDR2 FYNNEI. CDR3 length: 13 residues. 13 Jbeta primers and 60 Vbeta primers were used for the PCR. Some clones are missing from TCRdb's copy, which holds only in-frame ones; the method was immunoSEQ multiplex PCR. The sample lists roughly 140,000 clones, 55% to 70% occurring once. Concerning this clone: No antigen is known for it.

The chain uses TRBV2 and TRBJ2-7; TRBD1 matches at 7 bases. The receptor was derived from a woman aged 25 to 39 in good health and CMV-seropositive. Sequencing was done on a sample of PBMCs. CDR3 in amino acids: CASRDDRAYEQYF. The CDR3 nucleotides are TGTGCCAGCAGGGATGACAGGGCCTACGAGCAGTACTTC.